The 25 T cell receptor beta chains given below trace back to one sample, sequenced in a study of PD-L1 blockade in urothelial cancer (dated by TCRdb to the late 2010s). Library method: the immunoSEQ multiplex PCR assay. In TCRdb, the immuneACCESS table is reduced to in-frame sequences with V and J assigned. These tables do not hold every clone; where another copy was compared, an unresolved V gene accounts for under half, and the others remain unexplained. The sample yields 85,000 to 100,000 clones; around 86% were counted once. The top ten hold 1.5% to 2.5% of the sample. In light of the paper, this sample's time point label describes: pretreatment peripheral blood. The sample was PBMCs, taken around atezolizumab (anti-PD-L1) treatment. The origin of the receptors is a man in his 60s with urothelial cancer.

This chain connects TRBV7-3 to TRBJ2-5; D might be TRBD2 (6 bases). Germline-derived CDR1 and CDR2 are SGHTA and FQGTGA. This CDR3 contains 16 residues. Trimming shortened V by 1 base and J by 5 bases, and 17 bases separated the two germline ends. The CDR3 bases are TGTGCCAGCAGCTTAAAAACCCCCGGTGGGGGGGAGACCCAGTACTTC. Translated: CASSLKTPGGGETQYF. The complete variable domain, with remaining parts taken from reference TRBV7-3 and TRBJ2-5, reads GAGVSQTPSNKVTEKGKYVELRCDPISGHTALYWYRQSLGQGPEFLIYFQGTGAADDSGLPNDRFFAVRPEGSVSTLKIQRTERGDSAVYLCASSLKTPGGGETQYFGPGTRLLVL.

The chain is built from TRBV5-1 and TRBJ2-1, with 7 bases that match TRBD2. Trimming at V came to 4 bases and at J to 9 bases, leaving 7 bases not matched to a gene. CDR1 and CDR2 from the germline V gene are SGHRS and YFSETQ. The CDR3 sequence is 13 residues long. The CDR3 loop is CASSIGLVGEQFF. For the CDR3, the DNA is TGCGCCAGCAGCATCGGACTAGTGGGTGAGCAGTTCTTC.

V usage is TRBV27 and J usage is TRBJ2-7; D perhaps matches TRBD1 (5 bases). The V gene lost 2 bases and the J gene lost 7 bases, with 12 bases spanning the gap. The CDR3 runs to 13 residues. Germline V gene lookup returns CDR1 MNHEY and CDR2 SMNVEV (reference sequence). CDR3 in amino acids: CASSLTGPGEQYF. CDR3 sequence (DNA): TGTGCCAGCAGTTTAACAGGCCCTGGGGAGCAGTACTTC.

The genes are TRBV7-9 and TRBJ2-5, with 8 positions matching TRBD1. V lost 8 bases to trimming and J lost 5 bases; unmatched junction nucleotides: 10. The CDR3 sequence is 14 residues long. Looked up from germline, CDR1 is SEHNR and CDR2 is FQNEAQ (reference sequence). The CDR3 reads CASSQDRVDETQYF. The CDR3 DNA follows: TGTGCCAGCTCCCAGGACAGGGTCGATGAGACCCAGTACTTC.

The chain combines TRBV4-3 with TRBJ1-3, with TRBD1 matching over 7 bases. This CDR3 region has 15 residues. Trimming removed 0 bases from V and 4 bases from J; junction bases left unmatched: 3. Germline V gene sequence: CDR1 LGHNA, CDR2 YSLEER. CDR3 loop: CASSQDKGAGNTIYF. CDR3 DNA sequence: TGCGCCAGCAGCCAAGATAAGGGGGCGGGAAACACCATATATTTT.

For the CDR3, the DNA is TGTGCCAGCAGTTTGAGGAGCGGACCCTACAATGAGCAGTTCTTC. Translation: CASSLRSGPYNEQFF. The chain uses TRBV28 and TRBJ2-1; perhaps TRBD2 as D (5 bases). V was cut by 3 bases and J by 2 bases, with 11 bases left in between. The CDR3 runs to 15 residues. Germline lookup yields CDR1 MDHEN and CDR2 SYDVKM.

This chain links TRBV2 with TRBJ1-2; no clear D. Trimming pared 5 bases from V and 7 bases from J, leaving 17 bases between. There are 14 residues in the CDR3. Germline assignment: CDR1 SNHLY and CDR2 FYNNEI. DNA for the CDR3: TGTGCCAGCAGTCCGCAGAGGGAGAGCGGTGGCTACACCTTC. Encoded protein: CASSPQRESGGYTF.

The rearrangement joins TRBV9 to TRBJ2-1; the match to TRBD2 covers 7 bases. The CDR3 covers 16 residues. Germline V gene lookup returns CDR1 SGDLS and CDR2 YYNGEE. V lost 2 bases and J lost 2; bases outside the gene matches: 7. The CDR3 protein is CASSVGGSSAYNEQFF. The CDR3 bases are TGTGCCAGCAGCGTGGGCGGGAGCAGTGCCTACAATGAGCAGTTCTTC.

As regards this clone: At one end the junction does not follow the germline gene, possibly because of a read error. The chain joins TRBV12-5 to TRBJ2-2; TRBD1 matches at 10 bases. CDR3 length: 15 residues. CDR1 LGHNT and CDR2 FRNRAP come from the germline V gene. DNA for the CDR3: TGTGCTAGTGGCTTGGGACAGGGGAGTTTAGGGGAGCTGTTTTTT. Amino acid sequence: CASGLGQGSLGELFF.

V is TRBV2 and J is TRBJ2-5; D possibly corresponds to TRBD1 (6 bases). The CDR3 contains 12 residues. From germline, CDR1 is SNHLY and CDR2 FYNNEI. The V end was cut by 3 bases, the J end by 5 bases, with 7 bases between. CDR3 nucleotide sequence: TGTGCCAGCAGTGAGGGGGCTGAGACCCAGTACTTC. It yields the protein CASSEGAETQYF.

V is TRBV7-2 and J is TRBJ2-5, with 9 bases that match TRBD2. V was pared by 3 bases and J by 7 bases, with 9 bases of the junction left unmatched. The CDR3 totals 15 residues. CDR1 is SGHTA, CDR2 FQGNSA, per germline. CDR3 residues: CASSLVSGSWGTQYF. The CDR3 DNA is TGTGCCAGCAGCTTGGTTAGCGGGAGTTGGGGGACCCAGTACTTC. The full variable domain, its missing parts supplied by reference TRBV7-2 and TRBJ2-5, is GAGVSQSPSNKVTEKGKDVELRCDPISGHTALYWYRQSLGQGLEFLIYFQGNSAPDKSGLPSDRFSAERTGGSVSTLTIQRTQQEDSAVYLCASSLVSGSWGTQYFGPGTRLLVL.

V and J are TRBV28 and TRBJ1-2; a weak D match, TRBD1 (6 bases). This CDR3 has 15 residues. V shed 4 bases and J shed 0 bases, with 12 bases lying between them. Germline V lookup: CDR1 MDHEN, CDR2 SYDVKM. The CDR3 sequence is CASSSQGSANYGYTF. The CDR3 DNA sequence: TGTGCCAGCAGTTCTCAGGGGTCCGCTAACTATGGCTACACCTTC.

The chain links TRBV11-3 to TRBJ1-4; TRBD1 might be the D (5 bases). V lost 1 base and J lost 8, with 11 bases in between. The CDR3 consists of 14 residues. CDR1 SGHNT and CDR2 YENEEA come from the germline V gene. The CDR3 reads CASSLGDSREKLFF. CDR3 nucleotides: TGTGCCAGCAGCTTAGGGGACTCACGCGAAAAACTGTTTTTT.

The chain combines TRBV4-2 with TRBJ1-1, with D possibly matching TRBD1 (6 bases). Per germline, CDR1 LGHNA and CDR2 YNFKEQ. The CDR3 extends over 15 amino acids. With 1 base removed from V and 3 bases from J, the gap between germline ends came to 12 bases. CDR3 region: CASSQGNRVHTEAFF. The CDR3 DNA follows: TGTGCCAGCAGCCAAGGAAACAGGGTTCACACTGAAGCTTTCTTT.

The chain recombines TRBV25-1 with TRBJ2-2, with TRBD1 as a possible D gene (6 bases). Germline-derived CDR1 and CDR2 are MGHDK and SYGVNS. V lost 1 base and J 0 bases, leaving 9 bases between the germline ends. This CDR3 is 16 amino acids long. The CDR3 reads CASSEWDTTNTGELFF. The CDR3, as DNA: TGTGCCAGCAGTGAATGGGACACCACGAACACCGGGGAGCTGTTTTTT.

V and J are TRBV7-9 and TRBJ1-2, with a possible D match to TRBD1 (6 bases). Germline V gene sequence: CDR1 SEHNR, CDR2 FQNEAQ (reference sequence). V lost 3 bases and J 8 bases, leaving 13 bases between the germline ends. CDR3 length equals 13 residues. CDR3 region: CASSFGGAQGYTF. CDR3 bases: TGTGCCAGCAGCTTTGGGGGGGCGCAAGGCTACACCTTC. The full variable domain, rest sourced from reference TRBV7-9 and TRBJ1-2, is DTGVSQNPRHKITKRGQNVTFRCDPISEHNRLYWYRQTLGQGPEFLTYFQNEAQLEKSRLLSDRFSAERPKGSFSTLEIQRTEQGDSAMYLCASSFGGAQGYTFGSGTRLTVV.

The V and J genes are TRBV7-9 and TRBJ1-3; weak D call: TRBD1 (5 bases). V was cut by 6 bases and J by 4 bases, with 10 bases left in between. This CDR3 has 13 amino acids. Germline V lookup: CDR1 SEHNR, CDR2 FQNEAQ (reference sequence). The CDR3 sequence: CASRSGAGNTIYF. The CDR3 DNA reads TGTGCCAGCAGGAGCGGGGCGGGAAACACCATATATTTT.

V is TRBV6-5 and J is TRBJ2-7; a possible D gene is TRBD1 (6 bases). The CDR3 is made up of 14 amino acids. The germline V gene encodes CDR1 MNHEY and CDR2 SVGAGI. Trimming took off 5 bases at V and 5 bases at J, with 16 bases between the two ends. The CDR3 spells CASSPRTVGNEQYF. CDR3 in DNA: TGTGCCAGCAGTCCCAGGACAGTGGGAAACGAGCAGTACTTC.

The chain employs TRBV28 and TRBJ2-7, with 11 bases matching TRBD2. With 5 bases clipped from V and 1 base from J, the junction kept 7 bases outside the gene matches. The CDR3 consists of 16 residues. Germline assignment: CDR1 MDHEN and CDR2 SYDVKM. The CDR3 region is CASSARLAGSSYEQYF. The CDR3 DNA sequence: TGTGCCAGCAGTGCCCGACTAGCGGGATCGTCCTACGAGCAGTACTTC.

The chain uses TRBV6-5 and TRBJ1-1; 8 positions match TRBD1. Trimming cost V 9 bases and J 3 bases; bases outside gene matches: 6. This CDR3 contains 13 residues. Germline V gene sequence: CDR1 MNHEY, CDR2 SVGAGI. CDR3 residues: CASYPGGYTEAFF. The DNA of the CDR3 is TGTGCCAGTTACCCAGGGGGCTACACTGAAGCTTTCTTT.

CDR3 region: CASKEVTNQPQHF. The CDR3, as DNA: TGTGCCAGCAAGGAGGTTACCAATCAGCCCCAGCATTTT. The chain has TRBV2 and TRBJ1-5; D is unresolved. Trimming stripped 7 bases from V and 3 bases from J, with 10 bases between. CDR1 and CDR2 (germline): SNHLY, FYNNEI. The CDR3 covers 13 residues.

The chain has TRBV5-1 and TRBJ2-2, with D maybe TRBD2 (6 bases). V lost 4 bases to trimming and J lost 6 bases, with 13 bases between them. CDR1 is SGHRS and CDR2 is YFSETQ in the germline V gene. CDR3 length: 14 residues. Here the CDR3 reads CASSPGTPAGELFF. The CDR3 coding sequence is TGCGCCAGCAGCCCCGGGACTCCAGCCGGGGAGCTGTTTTTT.

The chain uses TRBV5-5 and TRBJ1-1, with TRBD1 identical over 8 bases. Germline V gene lookup returns CDR1 SGHKS and CDR2 YYEKEE (reference sequence). Unmatched junction bases numbered 9, after V lost 2 bases and J lost 0 bases. The CDR3 has 17 residues. DNA of the CDR3: TGTGCCAGCAGCTTCTCCGGACAGGGTGGCCTGAACACTGAAGCTTTCTTT. Translated: CASSFSGQGGLNTEAFF.

The chain recombines TRBV5-6 with TRBJ2-7; D might be TRBD1 (6 bases). Per the germline V gene, CDR1 is SGHDT and CDR2 is YYEEEE. There are 12 residues in the CDR3. V dropped 0 bases and J dropped 5 bases, with 6 bases sitting between them. CDR3 sequence: CASSLDRDEQYF. The CDR3 region has the DNA TGTGCCAGCAGCTTGGACAGGGACGAGCAGTACTTC.

The J gene is TRBJ2-7, the V gene TRBV7-9, with 7 bases lining up with TRBD1. This CDR3 spans 15 amino acids. CDR1 SEHNR and CDR2 FQNEAQ come from the germline V gene (reference sequence). V lost 0 bases to trimming and J lost 3 bases; unmatched junction nucleotides: 5. The CDR3 nucleotides read TGTGCCAGCAGCTTAGCGGAAGGGGGCCTCTACGAGCAGTACTTC. Its translation is CASSLAEGGLYEQYF.